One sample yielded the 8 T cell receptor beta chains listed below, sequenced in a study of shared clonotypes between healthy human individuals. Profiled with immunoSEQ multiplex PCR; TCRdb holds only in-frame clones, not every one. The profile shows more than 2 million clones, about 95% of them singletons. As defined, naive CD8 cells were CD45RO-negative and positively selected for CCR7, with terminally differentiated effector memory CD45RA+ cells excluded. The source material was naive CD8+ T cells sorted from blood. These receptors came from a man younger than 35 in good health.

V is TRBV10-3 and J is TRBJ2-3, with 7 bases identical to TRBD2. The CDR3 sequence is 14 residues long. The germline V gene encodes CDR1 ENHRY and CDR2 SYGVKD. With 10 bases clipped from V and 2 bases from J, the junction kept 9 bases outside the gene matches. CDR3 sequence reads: CATQAGNITDTQYF. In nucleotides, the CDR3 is TGTGCCACCCAAGCGGGGAATATCACAGATACGCAGTATTTT.

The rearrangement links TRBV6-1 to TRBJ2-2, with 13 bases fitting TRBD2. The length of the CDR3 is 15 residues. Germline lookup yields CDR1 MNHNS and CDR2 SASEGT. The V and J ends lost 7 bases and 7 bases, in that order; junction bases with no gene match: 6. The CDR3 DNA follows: TGTGCCAGCAAAGGACTAGCGGGAGTGGGCGGGGAGCTGTTTTTT. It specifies CASKGLAGVGGELFF.

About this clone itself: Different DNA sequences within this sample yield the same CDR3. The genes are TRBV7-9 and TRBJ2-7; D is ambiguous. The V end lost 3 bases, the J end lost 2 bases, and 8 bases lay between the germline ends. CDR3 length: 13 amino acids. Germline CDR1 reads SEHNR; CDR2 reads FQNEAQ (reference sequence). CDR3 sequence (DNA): TGTGCCAGCAGCTTTCCAGGAACCTACGAGCAGTACTTC. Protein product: CASSFPGTYEQYF.

In DNA, the CDR3 is TGTGCCAGCAGTTGGCAGGGGGGCTACGAGCAGTACTTC. Residues: CASSWQGGYEQYF. The rearrangement joins TRBV27 to TRBJ2-7; possible D gene TRBD1, 7 bases. This CDR3 spans 13 amino acids. The V end was cut by 4 bases, the J end by 3 bases, with 10 bases between. Germline V gives CDR1 MNHEY, CDR2 SMNVEV (reference sequence).

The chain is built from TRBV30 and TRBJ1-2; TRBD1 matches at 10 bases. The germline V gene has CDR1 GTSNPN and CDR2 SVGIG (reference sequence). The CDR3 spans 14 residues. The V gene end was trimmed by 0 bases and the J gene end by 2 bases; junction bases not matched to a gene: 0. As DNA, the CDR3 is TGTGCCTGGAGTGTGGGACAGGGGAACTATGGCTACACCTTC. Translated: CAWSVGQGNYGYTF.

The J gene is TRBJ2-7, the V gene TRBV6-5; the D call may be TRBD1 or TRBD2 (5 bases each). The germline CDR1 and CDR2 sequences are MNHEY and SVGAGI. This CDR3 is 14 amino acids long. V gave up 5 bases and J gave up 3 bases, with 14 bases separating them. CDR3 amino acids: CASSPLGTNYEQYF. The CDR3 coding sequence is TGTGCCAGCAGTCCGCTTGGGACCAACTACGAGCAGTACTTC.

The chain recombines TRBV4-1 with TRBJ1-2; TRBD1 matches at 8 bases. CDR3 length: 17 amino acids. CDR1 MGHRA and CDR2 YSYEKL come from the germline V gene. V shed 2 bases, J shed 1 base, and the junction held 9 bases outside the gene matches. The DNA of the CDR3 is TGCGCCAGCAGCCAAACGCAGGGGGCCATTCGTAACTATGGCTACACCTTC. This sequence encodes CASSQTQGAIRNYGYTF.

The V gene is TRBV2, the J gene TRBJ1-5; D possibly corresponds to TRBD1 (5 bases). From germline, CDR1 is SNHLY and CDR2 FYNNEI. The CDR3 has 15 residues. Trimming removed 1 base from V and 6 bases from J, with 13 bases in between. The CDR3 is CASSEEGVVSQPQHF. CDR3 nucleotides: TGTGCCAGCAGTGAAGAAGGGGTAGTAAGTCAGCCCCAGCATTTT. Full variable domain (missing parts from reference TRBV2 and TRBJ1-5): EPEVTQTPSHQVTQMGQEVILRCVPISNHLYFYWYRQILGQKVEFLVSFYNNEISEKSEIFDDQFSVERPDGSNFTLKIRSTKLEDSAMYFCASSEEGVVSQPQHFGDGTRLSIL.